Listed below are T cell receptor beta chains from one sample, sequenced in a study of cytomegalovirus exposure and HLA in healthy donors. TCRdb keeps only in-frame clones here, not all; method: immunoSEQ multiplex PCR. The table records 150,000 or so clones, around 80% of them present only once. Specimen: PBMCs. The receptors come from a man aged 18 to 30 in good health and CMV-seropositive. CDR3s leave out the opening cysteine and the closing phenylalanine or tryptophan. The D gene is left open where the match is weak.

V gene	D gene	J gene	CDR3 protein
TRBV28	TRBD1	TRBJ2-1	AIRGTGPYNEQF
TRBV19	.	TRBJ1-4	ASSTYRVEEKLF
TRBV15	TRBD1	TRBJ2-7	ATSRAQGQGADEQY
TRBV28	.	TRBJ1-2	ASSSTGTPRGYT
TRBV2	TRBD2	TRBJ2-5	ASSGRGRALVVETQY
TRBV2	.	TRBJ2-5	ASSPQQGQETQY
TRBV5-4	.	.	ASSKGTTTYEQY
TRBV6-6	TRBD2	TRBJ2-3	ASSYDRLSSGSTQY
TRBV6-1	.	TRBJ2-5	ASRLTSSREQY
TRBV4-1	TRBD2	TRBJ2-1	ASSPHPGGSSYNEQF
TRBV7-6	TRBD2	TRBJ2-7	ASSSLPVFLAGDPYEQY
TRBV9	TRBD2	TRBJ2-1	ASSVTSGAMMRQF
TRBV4-1	TRBD1	TRBJ2-7	ASSQLFAGTGVYEQY
TRBV5-4	TRBD2	TRBJ2-7	ASSRGGYEQY
TRBV30	.	TRBJ1-6	AWRLKGVGHSPLH
TRBV28	.	TRBJ1-2	ASSLRRDGYT
TRBV2	TRBD1	TRBJ1-1	ASSDQGAGTEAF
TRBV7-7	TRBD1	TRBJ2-1	ASSFDGDRGLGEQF
TRBV19	TRBD2	TRBJ2-1	ASSWGLAGVVRNEQF
TRBV27	.	TRBJ2-7	ATRGRAGANYEQY
TRBV29-1	TRBD2	.	SVSRPWTSGNYEQY
TRBV19	TRBD1	TRBJ2-6	ASSISGTASSGANVLT
TRBV19	.	TRBJ1-5	ASKTRDQPQH
TRBV6-1	.	TRBJ2-3	ASSEAYASTDTQY
TRBV30	.	TRBJ2-7	AWSRQPSYEQY
TRBV28	.	TRBJ2-5	ASSASGVGQETQY
TRBV4-1	.	TRBJ1-4	ASSQDVPSSEKLF
TRBV7-2	.	TRBJ1-5	ASSSRAASNQPQH
TRBV29-1	TRBD1	TRBJ2-2	SAQGDRDTGELF
TRBV10-1	TRBD1	TRBJ2-7	ASSENRGDYGQY
TRBV28	TRBD1	TRBJ1-1	ASSFSGQGETEAF
TRBV10-1	.	TRBJ2-7	ASSVGHSYEQY
TRBV7-9	.	TRBJ2-7	ASSVPGSYEQY
TRBV5-1	TRBD1	TRBJ2-6	ASSFTGGSQSGANVLT
TRBV6-5	.	TRBJ1-1	ASSYSQGLTEAF
TRBV20-1	.	TRBJ2-1	SAQGGDEQF
TRBV28	TRBD2	TRBJ2-1	ASSSPAGADEQF
TRBV5-1	TRBD2	TRBJ2-7	ASSLDSGSSLEQY
TRBV28	.	TRBJ1-2	ASSVAQGWANYGYT
TRBV29-1	.	TRBJ1-1	SVESRGGHTEAF
TRBV2	.	TRBJ2-5	ASGTRTQETQY
TRBV29-1	.	TRBJ2-2	SVAGSNTGELF
TRBV10-3	.	TRBJ2-1	AISESSAVLF
TRBV4-2	.	TRBJ2-6	ASSPLSGTGANVLT
TRBV5-1	.	TRBJ2-3	ASSLAPLTDTQY
TRBV5-1	.	TRBJ1-2	ASSLDHRQGYT
TRBV25-1	TRBD2	TRBJ2-7	ASSEVSSGNYEQY
TRBV11-2	.	TRBJ2-7	ASRRSDGSYEQY
TRBV5-4	TRBD1	TRBJ2-3	ASSYDRVTSDTQY